A selection of T cell receptor beta chains follows, all from one sample in a study of spatial heterogeneity in lung cancer. One entry per CDR3 protein results from TCRdb running MiXCR on the 5' RACE reads. The table has approximately 26,000 distinct CDR3 sequences, more than 8% seen once; the top ten hold 7.5% to 8%. The source material was lung tumor tissue, sampled at surgery. These receptors all come from a male donor with early-stage non-small cell lung cancer. The CDR3 runs from the conserved cysteine through the conserved F or W. The D gene is left open where the match is weak. Only part of the rows carry a size: once, few, many, or a class if the clone is expanded.

TRBJ2-1 . TRBV14 TRBD1 TGTGCCAGCAGCCAAGGGGACAGGGGGATGTTCGGGAAGCAGTTCTTC CASSQGDRGMFGKQFF
TRBJ2-6 many TRBV4-1 . TGCGCCAGCAGCCAAGTACAGCTCTCTGGGGCCAACGTCCTGACTTTC CASSQVQLSGANVLTF
TRBJ2-5 few TRBV4-1 . TGCGCCAGCAGCCCCTTAGCCTCAGACGAGACCCAGTACTTC CASSPLASDETQYF
TRBJ1-1 medium-sized TRBV10-3 . TGTGCCATCAGTGAGGGGAGGACTGAAGCTTTCTTT CAISEGRTEAFF
TRBJ1-2 many TRBV28 . TGTGCCAGCAATTTCCGGGGGTTCGACTATGGCTACACCTTC CASNFRGFDYGYTF
TRBJ2-1 many TRBV24-1 . TGTGCCACCCTGGACAGCCTCGGAGGAAATGAGCAGTTCTTC CATLDSLGGNEQFF
TRBJ1-5 many TRBV7-8 . TGTGCCAGCAGCTTAGCTTCTCAGCCCCAGCATTTT CASSLASQPQHF
TRBJ2-1 . TRBV7-8 TRBD2 TGTGCCAGCAGCCCTAGCGGGAGTCCGAATGAGCAGTTCTTC CASSPSGSPNEQFF
TRBJ2-5 many TRBV6-2/TRBV6-3 TRBD1 TGTGCCAGCACCAGACACGGACAGGAAAAAGAGACCCAGTACTTC CASTRHGQEKETQYF
TRBJ2-7 medium-sized TRBV29-1 TRBD2 TGCAGCGCTGCGGGGGACTCCTACGAGCAGTACTTC CSAAGDSYEQYF
TRBJ2-7 few TRBV4-2 TRBD2 TGTGCCAGCAGCCAAGAGCGCGGCGGGGGGGACTACGAGCAGTACTTC CASSQERGGGDYEQYF
TRBJ2-2 . TRBV12-3/TRBV12-4 . TGTGCCAGCAGTTTAGCGCTGGGAAACACCGGGGAGCTGTTTTTT CASSLALGNTGELFF
TRBJ1-2 many TRBV7-2 . TGTGCCAGCAGCTTAGATTCGTACGGCTACACCTTC CASSLDSYGYTF
TRBJ2-7 many TRBV18 TRBD1 TGTGCCAGCTCACTCGGGACAGGGGGCGGCGAGCAGTACTTC CASSLGTGGGEQYF
TRBJ1-6 medium-sized TRBV5-1 . TGCGCCAGCAGCGCCGGACAGAGCGGTTCACCCCTCCACTTT CASSAGQSGSPLHF
TRBJ2-2 many TRBV5-4 . TGTGCCAGCAGCTCAGAACTGTCCGGGGAGCTGTTTTTT CASSSELSGELFF
TRBJ2-7 few TRBV27 TRBD2 TGTGCCAGCAGACTTAAGATGGCTCCGGGACTAGCGGGGGCCCGATACGAGCAGTACTTC CASRLKMAPGLAGARYEQYF
TRBJ1-1 many TRBV2 . TGTGCCAGCAGCGTTAGGAGCACTGAAGACATCTTT CASSVRSTEDIF
TRBJ2-7 many TRBV6-6 . TGTGCCAGCAGTCCTCGTCGAGCCCCCTACGAGCAGTACTTC CASSPRRAPYEQYF
TRBJ2-3 many TRBV4-1 . TGCGCCAGCAGCCAAGAGTACCGGGGAAGGGATACGCAGTATTTT CASSQEYRGRDTQYF
TRBJ2-6 few TRBV14 . TGTGCCAGCAGCCACCCGACGAGCGTCTCTGGGGCCAACGTCCTGACTTTC CASSHPTSVSGANVLTF
TRBJ2-5 medium-sized TRBV3-1 TRBD1 TGTGCCAGCAGCCCCAGGGGCCGGACAGGGGCATGGGAGACCCAGTACTTC CASSPRGRTGAWETQYF
TRBJ1-1 many TRBV30 . TGTGCCTGGAGCGGGGGCTCGACCACTGAAGCTTTCTTT CAWSGGSTTEAFF
TRBJ2-5 many TRBV28 . TGTGCCAGCAGTTTTCAATGGAGCGCCTGGAACTTC CASSFQWSAWNF
TRBJ2-7 many TRBV20-1 TRBD1 TGCAGTGCTAGACAGGGGACAGTGGACTACGAGCAGTACTTC CSARQGTVDYEQYF
TRBJ1-4 many TRBV5-1 . TGCGCCAGCAGGAGGACAGCTAATGAAAAACTGTTTTTT CASRRTANEKLFF
TRBJ2-5 . TRBV6-2/TRBV6-3 TRBD2 TGTGCCAGCAGTTACTCGATAAGCGGGGGGGCCGGTTGGAAGACCCAGTACTTC CASSYSISGGAGWKTQYF
TRBJ2-5 once TRBV29-1 TRBD1 TGCAGCGTTGAGTTAGGGGGCAGGGAGACCCAGTACTTC CSVELGGRETQYF
TRBJ2-7 . TRBV7-2 . TGTGCCAGCAGCTTAGTAGGACTTTCGCACTTC CASSLVGLSHF
TRBJ2-7 medium-sized TRBV12-3/TRBV12-4 . TGTGCCAGCAGTTTCCGACATTCATCCCTCTACGAGCAGTACTTC CASSFRHSSLYEQYF
TRBJ2-3 . TRBV20-1 . TGCAGTGCTAGAGATCAAAACGAGGGCACAGATACGCAGTATTTT CSARDQNEGTDTQYF
TRBJ2-3 many TRBV7-3 . TGTGCCAGCAGCTCGCTTATGCCCTTCACAGATACGCAGTATTTT CASSSLMPFTDTQYF
TRBJ1-1 many TRBV29-1 . TGCAGCGCGCCCCCTGAAGCTTTCTTT CSAPPEAFF
TRBJ1-6 many TRBV5-1 . TGCGCCAGCAGCTTGGAACAAGATAATTCACCCCTCCACTTT CASSLEQDNSPLHF
TRBJ1-1 few TRBV11-2 . TGTGCCAGCAGCTCTTTTGTCGGGGGCACTGAAGCTTTCTTT CASSSFVGGTEAFF
TRBJ1-2 many TRBV15 . TGTGCCACCAGCAGAGATTTTCAGGGGAACTATGGCTACACCTTC CATSRDFQGNYGYTF
TRBJ2-7 medium-sized TRBV7-6 TRBD2 TGTGCCAGCAGCTTACCTAGCGGGGGATACGAGCAGTACTTC CASSLPSGGYEQYF
TRBJ1-2 many TRBV7-2 . TGTGCCAGCAGCTTAGGCCCCACAAGAGGCGGCTACACCTTC CASSLGPTRGGYTF
TRBJ2-5 . TRBV18 . TGTGCCAGCTCACCCCAGCCTGATTTGAAGTACCAAGAGACCCAGTACTTC CASSPQPDLKYQETQYF
TRBJ2-5 . TRBV28 . TGTGCCAGCAGTTTCTCTGGTCAGAACCAAGAGACCCAGTACTTC CASSFSGQNQETQYF
TRBJ2-1 many TRBV29-1 TRBD2 TGCAGCGTTGCAACTAGCGGGAGAACCCAAAATGAGCAGTTCTTC CSVATSGRTQNEQFF
TRBJ2-3 many TRBV7-2 . TGTGCCAGCAGCTTAGCGCGGAGCGGAAGTTTAACAGATACGCAGTATTTT CASSLARSGSLTDTQYF
TRBJ2-3 many TRBV5-1 . TGCGCCAGCAGTAGCACAGCCGGCACAGATACGCAGTATTTT CASSSTAGTDTQYF
TRBJ1-3 . TRBV7-8 TRBD1 TGTGCCAGCAGCTTAGCCGTAACAGGGGTCGGAAACACCATATATTTT CASSLAVTGVGNTIYF
TRBJ1-5 . TRBV6-2/TRBV6-3 . TGTGCCAGCAGTTCCTGGATCAATCAGCCCCAGCATTTT CASSSWINQPQHF
TRBJ2-5 medium-sized TRBV7-2 . TGTGCCAGCAGCTCGCGAGGGACCCCTTTGGAGACCCAGTACTTC CASSSRGTPLETQYF
TRBJ1-4 few TRBV20-1 TRBD1 TGCAGTGCAGGCGTCCCGGGACAGGGTCCTAGGGAAAAACTGTTTTTT CSAGVPGQGPREKLFF
TRBJ2-4 many TRBV20-1 TRBD2 TGCAGTCATCTTAGGACTAGCGGCAAAAACATTCAGTACTTC CSHLRTSGKNIQYF
TRBJ2-1 . TRBV5-1 . TGCGCCAGCAGCTTGGCCGTAGGGTCCTACAATGAGCAGTTCTTC CASSLAVGSYNEQFF
TRBJ1-3 many TRBV4-2 . TGTGCCAGCAGACCTGCCTCCCGCTCTGGAAACACCATATATTTT CASRPASRSGNTIYF
TRBJ2-4 . TRBV4-3 TRBD1 TGCGCCAGCAGCCAGGCGGGGACAGGGGGCGGGAACATTCAGTACTTC CASSQAGTGGGNIQYF
TRBJ2-7 many TRBV28 TRBD1 TGTGCCAGCGGACGGACAGGCTTTCTCCGCGAGCAGTACTTC CASGRTGFLREQYF
TRBJ2-3 many TRBV6-6 . TGTGCCAGCAGTTACGAGGGGGGAACGCAGTATTTT CASSYEGGTQYF
TRBJ2-5 many TRBV7-8 . TGTGCCAGCAGCCGGACACAGGGAGGGGAGACCCAGTACTTC CASSRTQGGETQYF
TRBJ2-3 . TRBV28 . TGTGCCAGCAGTCAGAGTGATACGCAGTATTTT CASSQSDTQYF
TRBJ2-1 few TRBV11-2 . TGTGCCAGCACTATAGACCACAACAATGAGCAGTTCTTC CASTIDHNNEQFF
TRBJ2-1 many TRBV29-1 . TGCAGCGTTGAAGACGACCTCTACAATGAGCAGTTCTTC CSVEDDLYNEQFF
TRBJ2-5 many TRBV7-2 . TGTGCCAGCAGCTTAGGGCGGGGTGGAGAGACCCAGTACTTC CASSLGRGGETQYF
TRBJ2-1 medium-sized TRBV28 TRBD1 TGTGCCATCTCTACAGGGGGCAAGCCCAATGAGCAGTTCTTC CAISTGGKPNEQFF
TRBJ2-1 . TRBV20-1 . TGCAGTGCTAGAGGGGGGGTAGGCTACAATGAGCAGTTCTTC CSARGGVGYNEQFF